A single sample gave rise to the 27 T cell receptor beta chains below, sequenced in a study of human T cells and chemical hapten exposure. Time point defined: pre-sensitization, week 0. Noted treatment: therapeutic diphenylcyclopropenone sensitization with weekly scalp DPC. TCRdb reprocessed the RACE reads with MiXCR, giving one entry per CDR3 protein. The profile shows 180,000 or so distinct CDR3 sequences, 30% of them singletons. This specimen was whole blood, taken in connection with sensitization to the hapten diphenylcyclopropenone (DPC). The receptors stem from a woman under 40 with alopecia areata. Some clones in this sample may be carry-over from other donors' samples.

This clonotype occurred a few times. The J gene is TRBJ2-6, the V gene TRBV28, with D maybe TRBD2 (5 bases). The CDR3 runs to 16 residues. V lost 3 bases and J lost 4, with 13 bases in between. In germline, CDR1 is MDHEN, CDR2 SYDVKM. CDR3 coding DNA: TGTGCCAGCAGTTTGGGCGGGTTCTGGGGGGCCAACGTCCTGACTTTC. Its protein is CASSLGGFWGANVLTF.

The genes are TRBV12-3 or TRBV12-4 and TRBJ1-2; D perhaps matches TRBD1 (6 bases). This CDR3 comprises 15 residues. V was pared by 5 bases and J by 8 bases, with 21 bases between. This CDR3 is CASSTLGWQGKGYTF. The CDR3 DNA reads as TGTGCCAGCAGTACCCTGGGGTGGCAGGGGAAGGGCTACACCTTC.

In its sample, this clonotype was seen a few times. V and J are TRBV20-1 and TRBJ2-1; 14 nucleotides align to TRBD2. V was pared by 4 bases and J by 9 bases, with 8 bases of the junction left unmatched. CDR3 length: 15 residues. Germline V gene data show CDR1 as DFQATT and CDR2 as SNEGSKA (reference sequence). This CDR3 reads CSATGTSGSGTEQFF. The CDR3 DNA reads as TGCAGTGCTACCGGGACTAGCGGGAGCGGAACTGAGCAGTTCTTC.

The chain employs TRBV10-1 and TRBJ2-1, with 9 bases fitting TRBD2. The CDR3 consists of 14 residues. J lost 10 bases, V lost 3 bases, and 7 bases had no gene match. The germline CDR1 and CDR2 sequences are WNHNN and SYGVQD (reference sequence). For the CDR3, the DNA is TGCGCCAGCAGTGACCTTCCGACTAGCGGAGAGCAGTTCTTC. This gives the protein CASSDLPTSGEQFF.

DNA of the CDR3: TGTGCCACAGGGACTAGCGGGGCTAACGAGCAGTACTTC. This gives the protein CATGTSGANEQYF. This rearrangement joins TRBV6-5 to TRBJ2-7; 13 bases agree with TRBD2. Germline CDR1 and CDR2: MNHEY and SVGAGI. The CDR3 is 13 residues long. Trimming took 10 bases from V and 5 from J; bases not matched to a gene: 5.

V gene TRBV25-1 combines with J gene TRBJ2-7; 9 positions match TRBD1. The CDR3 is 16 residues long. V gave up 6 bases and J gave up 5 bases; unmatched junction bases: 14. CDR1 MGHDK and CDR2 SYGVNS come from the germline V gene. The CDR3 region has the DNA TGTGCCAGCAGCGCTAGGCCGGGACAGGGAACCCACGAGCAGTACTTC. Encoded protein: CASSARPGQGTHEQYF.

The chain is built from TRBV9 and TRBJ2-3; 11 bases align to TRBD2. Germline V gives CDR1 SGDLS, CDR2 YYNGEE. V was clipped by 2 bases and J by 0 bases; unmatched bases: 2. The CDR3 contains 16 residues. The CDR3 sequence: CASSVGTSGSTDTQYF. Written as DNA, the CDR3 is TGTGCCAGCAGCGTCGGGACTAGCGGTAGCACAGATACGCAGTATTTT.

The chain combines TRBV30 with TRBJ2-7, with D tentatively TRBD1 (5 bases). The CDR3 loop spans 13 amino acids. V was cut by 1 base and J by 2 bases, with 9 bases left in between. The germline V gene encodes CDR1 GTSNPN and CDR2 SVGIG (reference sequence). CDR3 bases: TGTGCCTGGAGTGCAGACAGACCCTACGAGCAGTACTTC. It encodes CAWSADRPYEQYF.

The CDR3 bases are TGTGCCAGCAGTCAGGGGGCCACCGGGGAGCTGTTTTTT. Protein: CASSQGATGELFF. V gene TRBV12-3 or TRBV12-4 combines with J gene TRBJ2-2, with 8 bases that match TRBD1. The CDR3 totals 13 residues. Trimming took 5 bases from V and 4 from J; bases not matched to a gene: 0.

This clonotype turned up a few times. The gene calls are TRBV2 and TRBJ2-7; tentative D call: TRBD1 (6 bases). V gave up 8 bases and J gave up 6 bases, with 20 bases separating them. The CDR3 runs to 14 residues. The germline gives CDR1 SNHLY, CDR2 FYNNEI. This CDR3 reads CASGADRRSGEQYF. CDR3 DNA: TGTGCCAGCGGAGCAGACAGGCGATCGGGCGAGCAGTACTTC.

This clonotype appeared a few times. The rearrangement links TRBV30 to TRBJ2-7, with unresolved D. Germline loops: CDR1 GTSNPN, CDR2 SVGIG (reference sequence). The CDR3 is 12 residues long. Deletions cut 3 bases from V and 0 bases from J, with 6 bases between. In nucleotides, the CDR3 is TGTGCCTGGAGCCCTCTCTCCTACGAGCAGTACTTC. Translating gives CAWSPLSYEQYF. The entire variable domain, with the rest obtained from reference TRBV30 and TRBJ2-7, is as follows: SQTIHQWPATLVQPVGSPLSLECTVEGTSNPNLYWYRQAAGRGLQLLFYSVGIGQISSEVPQNLSASRPQDRQFILSSKKLLLSDSGFYLCAWSPLSYEQYFGPGTRLTVT.

This clonotype was observed a single time. The chain carries TRBV7-2 and TRBJ2-7; 7 nucleotides line up with TRBD1. This CDR3 comprises 15 residues. Germline CDR1 SGHTA, CDR2 FQGNSA. J lost 2 bases, V lost 5 bases, and 9 bases had no gene match. CDR3 in DNA: TGTGCCAGCAGCGCCTGGGGGACAGTAACCTACGAGCAGTACTTC. It translates to CASSAWGTVTYEQYF.

This clonotype has more than one count but fewer than ten. J is TRBJ2-2 and V is TRBV7-2, with D uncertain. The CDR3 totals 13 residues. The V gene lost 5 bases and the J gene lost 7 bases, with 11 bases spanning the gap. The germline gives CDR1 SGHTA, CDR2 FQGNSA. The CDR3 is CASSPGGDGELFF. CDR3 bases: TGTGCCAGCAGCCCCGGCGGCGACGGGGAGCTGTTTTTT.

This chain uses TRBV29-1 with TRBJ1-1, with D uncertain. The CDR3 runs to 12 residues. Trimming removed 7 bases from V and 5 bases from J, with 14 bases in between. CDR1 and CDR2 (germline): SQVTM, ANQGSEA. The DNA of the CDR3 is TGCAGCGCTAGACTAGAACCAACTGAAGCTTTCTTT. Translated, it gives CSARLEPTEAFF.

The gene calls are TRBV28 and TRBJ1-2, with D unresolved. Germline values: CDR1 MDHEN, CDR2 SYDVKM. Trimming cost V 5 bases and J 3 bases, with 13 bases left between them. This CDR3 is 14 amino acids long. DNA of the CDR3: TGTGCCAGCAGTCCCCGTTGGCCAGACTATGGCTACACCTTC. Its protein product is CASSPRWPDYGYTF.

Ten or more counts support this clonotype. The V gene is TRBV5-1, the J gene TRBJ2-7; D gene uncertain. The CDR3 has 12 residues. Trimming removed 1 base from V and 3 bases from J, with 5 bases in between. CDR1 and CDR2 (germline): SGHRS, YFSETQ. CDR3 loop: CASSLTDYEQYF. DNA for the CDR3: TGCGCCAGCAGCTTGACTGACTACGAGCAGTACTTC.

This sequence joins TRBV15 and TRBJ2-2; D ambiguous. Trimming removed 8 bases from V and 7 bases from J, with 14 bases in between. Germline V gene data show CDR1 as LNHNV and CDR2 as YYDKDF (reference sequence). There are 13 residues in the CDR3. Here the CDR3 reads CATLTPEDGELFF. The CDR3 DNA is TGTGCCACCCTAACCCCAGAGGACGGGGAGCTGTTTTTT.

This chain connects TRBV28 to TRBJ2-3, with a weak D call TRBD2 (6 bases). This CDR3 is built from 12 residues. Germline CDR1 MDHEN, CDR2 SYDVKM. V was cut by 5 bases and J by 5 bases, with 8 bases left in between. The DNA of the CDR3 is TGTGCCAGCAGTATGCGGGGAGATACGCAGTATTTT. Its translation: CASSMRGDTQYF. Complete variable domain (other parts from reference TRBV28 and TRBJ2-3): DVKVTQSSRYLVKRTGEKVFLECVQDMDHENMFWYRQDPGLGLRLIYFSYDVKMKEKGDIPEGYSVSREKKERFSLILESASTNQTSMYLCASSMRGDTQYFGPGTRLTVL.

The CDR3 DNA reads TGCGCCAGCAGCGGGGGATCAAGGACAGATACGCAGTATTTT. Translating it yields CASSGGSRTDTQYF. The chain has TRBV5-1 and TRBJ2-3, with D tentatively TRBD1 or TRBD2 (5 bases each). Trimming took off 4 bases at V and 3 bases at J, with 12 bases between the two ends. CDR3 length: 14 amino acids. Looked up from germline, CDR1 is SGHRS and CDR2 is YFSETQ.

This clonotype was detected many times. V and J are TRBV6-6 and TRBJ1-2; the match to TRBD1 covers 7 bases. Per germline, CDR1 MNHNY and CDR2 SVGAGI (reference sequence). The ends lost 4 bases at V and 4 bases at J; junction bases unmatched: 6. This CDR3 spans 14 amino acids. The CDR3 here is CASSFPGQAYGYTF. CDR3 DNA sequence: TGTGCCAGCAGTTTCCCCGGACAGGCCTATGGCTACACCTTC.

Only a few counts were recorded for this clonotype. The rearrangement links TRBV5-1 to TRBJ1-4; weak D call: TRBD1 (5 bases). The germline V gene has CDR1 SGHRS and CDR2 YFSETQ. The CDR3 has 16 amino acids. The V and J ends lost 0 bases and 4 bases respectively, with 13 bases between them. CDR3 loop: CASSLEGRRSNEKLFF. CDR3 bases: TGCGCCAGCAGCTTGGAGGGGAGGCGGAGTAATGAAAAACTGTTTTTT.

The rearrangement uses TRBV4-2 and TRBJ2-1; 10 nucleotides align to TRBD2. CDR1 and CDR2 from the germline V gene are LGHNA and YNFKEQ. The CDR3 length is 16 residues. V shed 6 bases, J shed 0 bases, and the junction held 5 bases outside the gene matches. The CDR3 region has the DNA TGTGCCAGCAGACCCGAGCGGGGGGGCTCCTACAATGAGCAGTTCTTC. This sequence encodes CASRPERGGSYNEQFF.

The V gene is TRBV28, the J gene TRBJ1-6; the match to TRBD1 covers 8 bases. V lost 3 bases and J lost 4; bases outside the gene matches: 2. This CDR3 contains 15 residues. Germline CDR1 MDHEN, CDR2 SYDVKM. The CDR3, as DNA: TGTGCCAGCAGTTTGGACAGGGAGTATAATTCACCCCTCCACTTT. Protein product: CASSLDREYNSPLHF.

This clonotype has more than one count but fewer than ten. This chain uses TRBV4-3 with TRBJ2-1, with a weak D call TRBD2 (6 bases). Germline V lookup: CDR1 LGHNA, CDR2 YSLEER. The CDR3 totals 17 residues. Trimming shortened V by 1 base and J by 6 bases, and 19 bases separated the two germline ends. CDR3 DNA: TGCGCCAGCAGCCAAGCAATCCGGGAGCGATCGGGCAATGAGCAGTTCTTC. This gives the protein CASSQAIRERSGNEQFF.

The rearrangement links TRBV27 to TRBJ2-1; D uncertain. The V and J ends lost 1 base and 7 bases respectively, with 14 bases between them. Germline CDR1 MNHEY, CDR2 SMNVEV (reference sequence). The CDR3 length is 15 residues. The CDR3 nucleotides are TGTGCCAGCAGTTTATTAATCCATACACAAAATGAGCAGTTCTTC. It encodes CASSLLIHTQNEQFF.

The chain has TRBV29-1 and TRBJ1-1; TRBD1 is a possible D gene (6 bases). CDR3 length: 12 residues. V dropped 7 bases and J dropped 1 base, with 10 bases sitting between them. Germline assignment: CDR1 SQVTM and CDR2 ANQGSEA. CDR3 sequence reads: CSANRANTEAFF. CDR3 DNA sequence: TGCAGCGCGAACAGGGCGAACACTGAAGCTTTCTTT. Complete variable domain (other parts from reference TRBV29-1 and TRBJ1-1): SAVISQKPSRDICQRGTSLTIQCQVDSQVTMMFWYRQQPGQSLTLIATANQGSEATYESGFVIDKFPISRPNLTFSTLTVSNMSPEDSSIYLCSANRANTEAFFGQGTRLTVV.

This clonotype was recorded a few times. The chain couples TRBV20-1 to TRBJ1-2; D is unclear. Trimming removed 0 bases at V and 1 base at J, with 12 bases between. CDR1 DFQATT and CDR2 SNEGSKA come from the germline V gene (reference sequence). This CDR3 comprises 15 residues. The chain's CDR3 is CSARDPPALNYGYTF. In nucleotides, the CDR3 is TGCAGTGCTAGAGATCCACCAGCCCTTAACTATGGCTACACCTTC.